The sequence of this T cell receptor beta chain was determined in a study of TIL therapy for anti-PD-1-resistant metastatic lung cancer. For the study at large: Median tumor mutation burden was 1.5 mutations per megabase.

A remark on this clone: What it recognizes is unknown.

The time point here: pre-treatment sample, taken before nivolumab and TIL therapy. Most excised metastases sampled were pleural nodules or supraclavicular lymph nodes. Progressing patients received lymphodepletion, expanded TIL infusion and IL-2. The study's findings and limits: TIL cultures after expansion showed higher clonality and lower diversity than baseline tumor (median around 5.9% vs 31%). Many TIL product clones were absent from baseline tumor, suggesting clonal contraction.

Between the trimmed V and J ends, which lost 4 bases and 0 bases, there was a span of 19 bases. CDR1 and CDR2 from the germline V gene are SGDLS and YYNGEE. CDR3 length: 17 residues. The immunoSEQ assay was v3. Method: immunoSEQ multiplex PCR; TCRdb's copy keeps in-frame clones and lacks some. The sample lists some 90,000 clones, about 71% occurring once. This chain uses TRBV9 with TRBJ1-2; no clear D gene. This receptor was obtained from a person aged 25-85 years with non-small cell lung cancer. This material consisted of tumor tissue, taken at baseline. In DNA, the CDR3 is TGTGCCAGCAGCCCAGAAAGCGCGCGGGTAGCTAACTATGGCTACACCTTC. Protein product: CASSPESARVANYGYTF.